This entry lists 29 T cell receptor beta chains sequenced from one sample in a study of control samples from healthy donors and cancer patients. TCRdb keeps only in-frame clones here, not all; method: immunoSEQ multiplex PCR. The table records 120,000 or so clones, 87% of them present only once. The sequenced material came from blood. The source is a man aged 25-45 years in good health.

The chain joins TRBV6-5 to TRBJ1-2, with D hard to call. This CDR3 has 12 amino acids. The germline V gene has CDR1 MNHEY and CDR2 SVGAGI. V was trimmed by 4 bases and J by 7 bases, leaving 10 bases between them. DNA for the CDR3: TGTGCCAGCAGTTCCCCTTTGGGTGGCTACACCTTC. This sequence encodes CASSSPLGGYTF.

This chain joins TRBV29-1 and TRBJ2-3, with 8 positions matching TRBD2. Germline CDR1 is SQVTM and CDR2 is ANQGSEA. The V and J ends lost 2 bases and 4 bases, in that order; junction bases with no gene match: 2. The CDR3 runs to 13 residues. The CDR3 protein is CSVETGGADTQYF. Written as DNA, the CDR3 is TGCAGCGTTGAAACCGGGGGGGCAGATACGCAGTATTTT.

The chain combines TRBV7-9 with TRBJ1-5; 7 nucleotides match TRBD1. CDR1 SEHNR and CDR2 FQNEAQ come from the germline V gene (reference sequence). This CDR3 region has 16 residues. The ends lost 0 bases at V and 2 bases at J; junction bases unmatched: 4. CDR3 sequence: CASSLASQGGNQPQHF. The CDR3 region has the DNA TGTGCCAGCAGCTTAGCGAGCCAGGGGGGCAATCAGCCCCAGCATTTT.

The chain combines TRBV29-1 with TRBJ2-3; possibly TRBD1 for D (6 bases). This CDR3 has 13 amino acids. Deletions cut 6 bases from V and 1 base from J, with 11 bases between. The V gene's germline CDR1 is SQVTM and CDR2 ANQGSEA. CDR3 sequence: CSVRDTRTDTQYF. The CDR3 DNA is TGCAGCGTCCGGGACACTCGCACAGATACGCAGTATTTT.

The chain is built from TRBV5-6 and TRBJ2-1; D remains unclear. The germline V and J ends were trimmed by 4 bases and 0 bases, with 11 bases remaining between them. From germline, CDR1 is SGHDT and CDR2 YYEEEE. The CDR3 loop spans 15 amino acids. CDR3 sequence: CASSKSWSSYNEQFF. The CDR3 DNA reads TGTGCCAGCAGCAAAAGCTGGAGCTCCTACAATGAGCAGTTCTTC.

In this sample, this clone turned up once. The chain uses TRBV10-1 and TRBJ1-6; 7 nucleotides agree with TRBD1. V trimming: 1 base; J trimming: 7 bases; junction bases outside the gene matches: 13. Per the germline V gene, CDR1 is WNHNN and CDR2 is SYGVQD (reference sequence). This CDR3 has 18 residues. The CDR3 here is CASSEYKQGLKRNSPLHF. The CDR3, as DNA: TGCGCCAGCAGTGAGTACAAACAGGGGCTAAAGAGAAATTCACCCCTCCACTTT.

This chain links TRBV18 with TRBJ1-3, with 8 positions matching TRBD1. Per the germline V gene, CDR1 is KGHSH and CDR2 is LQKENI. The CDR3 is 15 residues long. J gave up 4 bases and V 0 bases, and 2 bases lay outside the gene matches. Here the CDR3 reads CASSPPTGAGNTIYF. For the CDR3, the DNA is TGTGCCAGCTCACCACCGACAGGGGCAGGAAACACCATATATTTT.

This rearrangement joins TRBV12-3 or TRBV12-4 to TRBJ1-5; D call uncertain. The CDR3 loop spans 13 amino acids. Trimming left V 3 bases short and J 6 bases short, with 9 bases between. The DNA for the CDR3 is TGTGCCAGCAGTTTCGGAGCCGGTCAGCCCCAGCATTTT. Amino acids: CASSFGAGQPQHF.

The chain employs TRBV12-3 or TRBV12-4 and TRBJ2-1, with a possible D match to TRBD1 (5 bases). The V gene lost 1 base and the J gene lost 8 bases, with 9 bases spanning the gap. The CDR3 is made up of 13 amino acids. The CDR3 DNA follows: TGTGCCAGCAGTTTAGGGACATCGGATGAGCAGTTCTTC. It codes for CASSLGTSDEQFF.

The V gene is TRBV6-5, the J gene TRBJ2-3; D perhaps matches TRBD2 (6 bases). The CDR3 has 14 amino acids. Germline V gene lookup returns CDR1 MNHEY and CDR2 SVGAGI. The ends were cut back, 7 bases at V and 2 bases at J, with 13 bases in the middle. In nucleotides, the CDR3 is TGTGCCAGCACCCTCGGGGGTCCCACAGATACGCAGTATTTT. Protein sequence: CASTLGGPTDTQYF.

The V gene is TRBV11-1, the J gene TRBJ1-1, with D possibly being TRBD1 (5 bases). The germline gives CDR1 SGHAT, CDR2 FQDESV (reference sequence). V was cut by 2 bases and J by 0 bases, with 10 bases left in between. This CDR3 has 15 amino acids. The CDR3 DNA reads TGTGCCAGCAGCTTAACCCCACAGGTGAACACTGAAGCTTTCTTT. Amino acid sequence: CASSLTPQVNTEAFF.

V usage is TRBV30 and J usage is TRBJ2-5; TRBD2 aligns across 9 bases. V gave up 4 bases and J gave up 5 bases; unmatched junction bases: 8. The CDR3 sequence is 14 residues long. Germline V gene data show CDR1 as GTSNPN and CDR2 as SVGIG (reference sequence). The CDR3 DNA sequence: TGTGCCTGGACCAAGGGGAGCGGGGGGGAGACCCAGTACTTC. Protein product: CAWTKGSGGETQYF.

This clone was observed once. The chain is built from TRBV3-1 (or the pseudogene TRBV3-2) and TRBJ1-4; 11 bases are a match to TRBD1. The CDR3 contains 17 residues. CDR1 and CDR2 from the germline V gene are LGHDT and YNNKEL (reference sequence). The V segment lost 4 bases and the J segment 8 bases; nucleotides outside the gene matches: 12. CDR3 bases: TGTGCCAGCAGCCTAGGGACAGGGGGGAGTCTGGGAGAAAAACTGTTTTTT. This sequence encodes CASSLGTGGSLGEKLFF.

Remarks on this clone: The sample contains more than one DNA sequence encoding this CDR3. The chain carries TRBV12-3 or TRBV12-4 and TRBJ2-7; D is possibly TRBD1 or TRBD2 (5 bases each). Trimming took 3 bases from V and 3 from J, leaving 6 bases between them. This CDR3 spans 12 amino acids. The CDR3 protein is CASSFGGYEQYV. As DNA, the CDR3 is TGTGCCAGCAGTTTTGGGGGCTACGAGCAGTACGTC.

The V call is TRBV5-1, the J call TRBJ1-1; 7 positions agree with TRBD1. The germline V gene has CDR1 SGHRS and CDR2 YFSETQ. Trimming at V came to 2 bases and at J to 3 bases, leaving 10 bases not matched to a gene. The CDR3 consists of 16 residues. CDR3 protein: CASSFLNQGDHTEAFF. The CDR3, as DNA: TGCGCCAGCAGCTTTCTAAATCAGGGGGATCACACTGAAGCTTTCTTT.

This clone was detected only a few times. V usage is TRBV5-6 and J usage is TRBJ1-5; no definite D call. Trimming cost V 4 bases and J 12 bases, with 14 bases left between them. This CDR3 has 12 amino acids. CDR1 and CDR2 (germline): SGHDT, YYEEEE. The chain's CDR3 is CASSLLSGFQHF. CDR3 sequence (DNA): TGTGCCAGCAGCCTCTTATCGGGGTTCCAGCATTTT.

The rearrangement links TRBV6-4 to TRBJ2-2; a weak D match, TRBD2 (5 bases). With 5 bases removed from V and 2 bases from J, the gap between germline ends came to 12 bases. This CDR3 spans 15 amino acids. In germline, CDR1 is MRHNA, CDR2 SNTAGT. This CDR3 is CASSNVGGNTGELFF. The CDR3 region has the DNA TGTGCCAGCAGTAACGTAGGAGGAAACACCGGGGAGCTGTTTTTT.

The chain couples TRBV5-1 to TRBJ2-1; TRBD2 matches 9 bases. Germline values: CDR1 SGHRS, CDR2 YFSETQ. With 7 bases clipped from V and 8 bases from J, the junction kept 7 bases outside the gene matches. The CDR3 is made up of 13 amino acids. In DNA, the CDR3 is TGCGCCAGCGAGGCTAGCGGGGAACATGAGCAGTTCTTC. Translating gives CASEASGEHEQFF.

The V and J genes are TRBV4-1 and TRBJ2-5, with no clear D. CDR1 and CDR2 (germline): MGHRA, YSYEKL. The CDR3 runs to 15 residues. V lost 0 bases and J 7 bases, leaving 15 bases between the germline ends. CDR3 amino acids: CASSQDDSTKGTQYF. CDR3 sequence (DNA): TGCGCCAGCAGCCAAGATGACTCCACGAAGGGGACCCAGTACTTC.

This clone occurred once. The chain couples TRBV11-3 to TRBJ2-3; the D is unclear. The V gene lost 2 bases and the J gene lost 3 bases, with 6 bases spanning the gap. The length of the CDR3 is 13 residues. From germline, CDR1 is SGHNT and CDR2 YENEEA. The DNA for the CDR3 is TGTGCCAGCAGCTTATCCAGGACAGATACGCAGTATTTT. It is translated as CASSLSRTDTQYF.

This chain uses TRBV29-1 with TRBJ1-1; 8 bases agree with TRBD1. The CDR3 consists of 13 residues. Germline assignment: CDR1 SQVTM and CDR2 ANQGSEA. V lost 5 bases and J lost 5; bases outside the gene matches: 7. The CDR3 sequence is CSVTDRVRTEAFF. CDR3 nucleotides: TGCAGCGTTACGGACAGGGTGCGGACTGAAGCTTTCTTT. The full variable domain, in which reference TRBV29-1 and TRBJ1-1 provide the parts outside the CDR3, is SAVISQKPSRDICQRGTSLTIQCQVDSQVTMMFWYRQQPGQSLTLIATANQGSEATYESGFVIDKFPISRPNLTFSTLTVSNMSPEDSSIYLCSVTDRVRTEAFFGQGTRLTVV.

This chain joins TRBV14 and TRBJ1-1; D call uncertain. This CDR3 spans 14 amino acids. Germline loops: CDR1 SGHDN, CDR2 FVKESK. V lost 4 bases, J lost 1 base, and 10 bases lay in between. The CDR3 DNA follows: TGTGCCAGCAGCCCCAGGAATAAGAACACTGAAGCTTTCTTT. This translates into CASSPRNKNTEAFF.

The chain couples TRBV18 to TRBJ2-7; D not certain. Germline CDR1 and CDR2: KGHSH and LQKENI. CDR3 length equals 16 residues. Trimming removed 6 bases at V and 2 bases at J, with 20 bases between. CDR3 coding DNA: TGTGCCAGCTCTCTGGCGGCAGGACGCAACACCTACGAGCAGTACGTC. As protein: CASSLAAGRNTYEQYV.

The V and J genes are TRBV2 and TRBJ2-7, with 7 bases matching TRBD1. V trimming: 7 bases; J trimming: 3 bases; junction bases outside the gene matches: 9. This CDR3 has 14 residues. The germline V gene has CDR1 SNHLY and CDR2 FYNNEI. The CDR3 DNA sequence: TGTGCCAGCACCCGAGAGGGGGCTAGCTACGAGCAGTACTTC. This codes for CASTREGASYEQYF. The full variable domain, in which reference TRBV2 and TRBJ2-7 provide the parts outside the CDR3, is EPEVTQTPSHQVTQMGQEVILRCVPISNHLYFYWYRQILGQKVEFLVSFYNNEISEKSEIFDDQFSVERPDGSNFTLKIRSTKLEDSAMYFCASTREGASYEQYFGPGTRLTVT.

Written as DNA, the CDR3 is TGTGCCAGCAGTGATCAGGCCTACAGGGGGCGAGTGTACAATGAGCAGTTCTTC. It translates to CASSDQAYRGRVYNEQFF. The chain couples TRBV25-1 to TRBJ2-1; 9 bases map to TRBD1. Looked up from germline, CDR1 is MGHDK and CDR2 is SYGVNS. J gave up 4 bases and V 3 bases, and 13 bases lay outside the gene matches. The CDR3 consists of 18 residues.

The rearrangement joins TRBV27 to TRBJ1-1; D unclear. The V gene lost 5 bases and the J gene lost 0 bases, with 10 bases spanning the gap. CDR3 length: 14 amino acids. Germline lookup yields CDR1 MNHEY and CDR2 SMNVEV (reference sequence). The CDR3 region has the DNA TGTGCCAGCAGTCCTGAGGGCGTGAACACTGAAGCTTTCTTT. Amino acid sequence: CASSPEGVNTEAFF.

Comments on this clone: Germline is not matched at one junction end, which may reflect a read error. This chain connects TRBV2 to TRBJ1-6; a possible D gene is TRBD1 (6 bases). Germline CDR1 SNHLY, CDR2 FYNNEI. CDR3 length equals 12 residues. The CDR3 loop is CASSPDDRIPRF. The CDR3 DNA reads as TGTGCCAGCAGTCCAGACGACAGGATACCCCGCTTT.

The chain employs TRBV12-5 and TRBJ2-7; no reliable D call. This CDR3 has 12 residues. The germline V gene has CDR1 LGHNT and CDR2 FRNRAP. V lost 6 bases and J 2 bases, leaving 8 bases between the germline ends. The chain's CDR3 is CASGRRTYEQYF. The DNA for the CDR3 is TGTGCTAGTGGACGTAGAACCTACGAGCAGTACTTC.

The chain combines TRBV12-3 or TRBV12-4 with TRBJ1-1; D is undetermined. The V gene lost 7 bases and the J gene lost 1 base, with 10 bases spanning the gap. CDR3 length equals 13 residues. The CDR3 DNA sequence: TGTGCCAGCACCACCGCCGCGAACACTGAAGCTTTCTTT. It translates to CASTTAANTEAFF.